Listed below are T cell receptor beta chains from one sample, sequenced in a study of blood T cells in healthy people across ages. TCRdb reprocessed the 5' RACE reads via MiXCR and lists one record per CDR3 protein. The sample shows approximately 690,000 distinct CDR3 sequences, around three fifths of them seen only once. Sequences were obtained from blood. The receptors were gathered from a man in his fifties or sixties in good health. CDR3s include the opening cysteine and the closing phenylalanine or tryptophan. The D gene is left open where the match is weak. Clone size is given for some rows only: seen once, a few or many times, or a class if the clone is expanded.

>-|TRBJ2-3|TRBV6-1|-
CASSDPGADTQYF
TGTGCCAGCAGTGACCCTGGCGCGGATACGCAGTATTTT
>-|TRBJ2-4|TRBV10-3|-
CAISEPGLAKNIQYF
TGTGCCATCAGTGAGCCGGGTTTAGCCAAAAACATTCAGTACTTC
>-|TRBJ2-3|TRBV6-1|-
CASTGQSFTDTQYF
TGTGCCAGCACTGGGCAGTCCTTCACGGATACGCAGTATTTT
>-|TRBJ2-1|TRBV20-1|TRBD2
CSATGLAENNEQFF
TGCAGTGCAACGGGACTAGCGGAGAACAATGAGCAGTTCTTC
>-|TRBJ2-5|TRBV7-2|-
CASSPHRQTQYF
TGTGCCAGCAGCCCCCATAGACAGACCCAGTACTTC
>-|TRBJ2-4|TRBV3-1|-
CASSQGAGGGIQYF
TGTGCCAGCAGCCAAGGGGCAGGGGGAGGCATTCAGTACTTC
>-|TRBJ2-7|TRBV12-3/TRBV12-4|-
CASSLVHLYEQYF
TGTGCCAGCAGTTTAGTACATCTCTACGAGCAGTACTTC
>few|TRBJ2-7|TRBV29-1|-
CSVRDTEVGEQYF
TGCAGCGTGCGGGACACCGAGGTAGGCGAGCAGTACTTC
>few|TRBJ2-3|TRBV28|-
CASSSPGAITDTQYF
TGTGCCAGCAGTTCCCCGGGGGCAATCACAGATACGCAGTATTTT
>-|TRBJ1-6|TRBV9|-
CASSARQSESPLHF
TGTGCCAGCAGCGCGAGACAGAGTGAATCACCCCTCCACTTT
>-|TRBJ2-3|TRBV4-2|-
CASSPSWTAPDTQYF
TGTGCCAGCAGCCCAAGTTGGACCGCGCCAGATACGCAGTATTTT